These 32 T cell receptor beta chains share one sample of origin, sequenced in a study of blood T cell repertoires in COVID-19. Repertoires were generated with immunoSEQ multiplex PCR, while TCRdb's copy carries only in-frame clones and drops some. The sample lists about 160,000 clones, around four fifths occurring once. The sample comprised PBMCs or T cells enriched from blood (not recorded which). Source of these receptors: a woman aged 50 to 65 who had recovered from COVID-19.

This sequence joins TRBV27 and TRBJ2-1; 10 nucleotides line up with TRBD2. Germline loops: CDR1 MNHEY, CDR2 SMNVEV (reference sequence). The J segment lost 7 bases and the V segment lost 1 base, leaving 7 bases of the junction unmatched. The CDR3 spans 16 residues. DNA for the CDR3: TGTGCCAGCAGTTTATGGCCTAGCGGGAGCCTGAATGAGCAGTTCTTC. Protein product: CASSLWPSGSLNEQFF.

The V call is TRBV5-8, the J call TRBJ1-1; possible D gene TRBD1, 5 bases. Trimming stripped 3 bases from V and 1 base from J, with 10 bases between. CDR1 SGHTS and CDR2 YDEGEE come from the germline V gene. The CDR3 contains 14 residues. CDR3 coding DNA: TGTGCCAGCAGCTCGGGACTGAGGAACACTGAAGCTTTCTTT. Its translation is CASSSGLRNTEAFF.

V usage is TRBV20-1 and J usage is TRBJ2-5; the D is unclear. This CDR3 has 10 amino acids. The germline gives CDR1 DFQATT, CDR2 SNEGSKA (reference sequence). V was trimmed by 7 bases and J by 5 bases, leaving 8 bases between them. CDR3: CSGEWETQYF. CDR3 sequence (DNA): TGCAGTGGCGAATGGGAGACCCAGTACTTC.

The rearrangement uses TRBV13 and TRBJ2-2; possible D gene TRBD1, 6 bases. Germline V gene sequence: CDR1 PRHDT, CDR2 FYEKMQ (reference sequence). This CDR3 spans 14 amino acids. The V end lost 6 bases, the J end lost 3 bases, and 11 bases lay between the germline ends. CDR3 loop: CASSPDRYTGELFF. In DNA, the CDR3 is TGTGCCAGCAGTCCGGACAGATACACCGGGGAGCTGTTTTTT.

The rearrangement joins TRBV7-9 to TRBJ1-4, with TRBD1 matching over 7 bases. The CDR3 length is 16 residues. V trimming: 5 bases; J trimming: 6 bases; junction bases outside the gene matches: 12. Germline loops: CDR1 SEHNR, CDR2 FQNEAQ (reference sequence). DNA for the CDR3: TGTGCCAGCAGCCTGGGACAGACAGCAATTCATGAAAAACTGTTTTTT. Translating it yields CASSLGQTAIHEKLFF.

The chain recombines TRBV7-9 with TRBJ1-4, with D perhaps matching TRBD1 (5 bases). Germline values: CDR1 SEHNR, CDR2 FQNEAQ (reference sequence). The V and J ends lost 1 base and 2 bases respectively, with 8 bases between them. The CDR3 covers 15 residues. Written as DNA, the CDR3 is TGTGCCAGCAGCTTAGAAGGGGTTACTAATGAAAAACTGTTTTTT. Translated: CASSLEGVTNEKLFF.

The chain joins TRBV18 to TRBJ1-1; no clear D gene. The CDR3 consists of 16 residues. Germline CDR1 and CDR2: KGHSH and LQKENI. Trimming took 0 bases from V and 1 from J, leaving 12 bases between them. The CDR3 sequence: CASSPPLAVKNTEAFF. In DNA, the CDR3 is TGTGCCAGCTCACCACCTCTGGCGGTAAAGAACACTGAAGCTTTCTTT.

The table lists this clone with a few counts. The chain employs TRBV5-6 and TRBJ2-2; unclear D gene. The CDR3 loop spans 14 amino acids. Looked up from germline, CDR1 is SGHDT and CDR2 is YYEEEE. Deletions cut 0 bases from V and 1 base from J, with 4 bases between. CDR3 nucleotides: TGTGCCAGCAGCTTGGGACAGAACACCGGGGAGCTGTTTTTT. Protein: CASSLGQNTGELFF.

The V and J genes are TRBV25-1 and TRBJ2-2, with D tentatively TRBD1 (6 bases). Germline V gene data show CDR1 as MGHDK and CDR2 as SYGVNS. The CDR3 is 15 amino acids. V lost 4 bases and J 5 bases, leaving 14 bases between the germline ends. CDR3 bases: TGTGCCAGCAGTGTACCTACAGGGTTGACCGGGGAGCTGTTTTTT. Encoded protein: CASSVPTGLTGELFF.

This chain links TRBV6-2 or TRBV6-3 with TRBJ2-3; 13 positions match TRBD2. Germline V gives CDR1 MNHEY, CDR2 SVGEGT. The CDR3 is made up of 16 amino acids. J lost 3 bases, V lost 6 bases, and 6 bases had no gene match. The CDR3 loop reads CASSPWTSGRTDTQYF. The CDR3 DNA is TGTGCCAGCAGCCCCTGGACTAGCGGGAGAACAGATACGCAGTATTTT.

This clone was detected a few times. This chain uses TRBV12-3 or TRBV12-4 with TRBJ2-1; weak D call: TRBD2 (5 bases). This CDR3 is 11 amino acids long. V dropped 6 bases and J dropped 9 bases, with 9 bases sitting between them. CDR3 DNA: TGTGCCAGCAGAGAGGGCCTTGAGCAGTTCTTC. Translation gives CASREGLEQFF.

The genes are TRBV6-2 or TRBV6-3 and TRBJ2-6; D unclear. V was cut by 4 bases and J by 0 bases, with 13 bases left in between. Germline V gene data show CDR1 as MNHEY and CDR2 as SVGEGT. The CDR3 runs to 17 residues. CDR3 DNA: TGTGCCAGCAGTTCGGGTGGAATCCCCTCTGGGGCCAACGTCCTGACTTTC. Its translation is CASSSGGIPSGANVLTF.

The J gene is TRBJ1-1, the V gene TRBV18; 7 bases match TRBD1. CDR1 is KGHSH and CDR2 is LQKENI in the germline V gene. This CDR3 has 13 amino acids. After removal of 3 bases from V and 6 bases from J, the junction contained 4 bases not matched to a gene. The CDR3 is CASSPGQDPEAFF. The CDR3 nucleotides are TGTGCCAGCTCACCCGGACAGGACCCTGAAGCTTTCTTT. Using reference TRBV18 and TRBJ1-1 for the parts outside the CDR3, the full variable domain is NAGVMQNPRHLVRRRGQEARLRCSPMKGHSHVYWYRQLPEEGLKFMVYLQKENIIDESGMPKERFSAEFPKEGPSILRIQQVVRGDSAAYFCASSPGQDPEAFFGQGTRLTVV.

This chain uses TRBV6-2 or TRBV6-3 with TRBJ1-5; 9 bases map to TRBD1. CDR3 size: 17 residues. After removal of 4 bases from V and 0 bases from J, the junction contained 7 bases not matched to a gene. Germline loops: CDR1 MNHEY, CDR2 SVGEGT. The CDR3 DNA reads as TGTGCCAGCAGTTCGTACGGGACAGGGTATAGCAATCAGCCCCAGCATTTT. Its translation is CASSSYGTGYSNQPQHF.

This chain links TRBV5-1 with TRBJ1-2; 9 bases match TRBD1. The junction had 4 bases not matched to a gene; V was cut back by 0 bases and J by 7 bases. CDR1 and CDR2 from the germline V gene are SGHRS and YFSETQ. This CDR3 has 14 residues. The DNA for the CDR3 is TGCGCCAGCAGCTTGGGAGACAGGGGGTCTGGCTACACCTTC. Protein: CASSLGDRGSGYTF.

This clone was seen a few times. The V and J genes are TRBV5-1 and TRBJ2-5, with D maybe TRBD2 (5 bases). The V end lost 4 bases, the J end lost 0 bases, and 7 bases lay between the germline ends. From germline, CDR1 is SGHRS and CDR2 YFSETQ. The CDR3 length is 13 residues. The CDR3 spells CASSAGNQETQYF. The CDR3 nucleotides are TGCGCCAGCAGCGCCGGGAACCAAGAGACCCAGTACTTC. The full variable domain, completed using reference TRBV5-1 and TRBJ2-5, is KAGVTQTPRYLIKTRGQQVTLSCSPISGHRSVSWYQQTPGQGLQFLFEYFSETQRNKGNFPGRFSGRQFSNSRSEMNVSTLELGDSALYLCASSAGNQETQYFGPGTRLLVL.

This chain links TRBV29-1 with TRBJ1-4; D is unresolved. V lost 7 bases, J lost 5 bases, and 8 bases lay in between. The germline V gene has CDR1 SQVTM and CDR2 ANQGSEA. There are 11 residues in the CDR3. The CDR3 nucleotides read TGCAGCGGGTCAGAAAATGAAAAACTGTTTTTT. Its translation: CSGSENEKLFF.

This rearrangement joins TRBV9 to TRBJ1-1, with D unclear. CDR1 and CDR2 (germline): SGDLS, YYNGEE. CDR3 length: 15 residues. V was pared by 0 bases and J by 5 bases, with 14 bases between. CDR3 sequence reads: CASSVGEGGWTEAFF. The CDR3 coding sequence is TGTGCCAGCAGCGTAGGGGAGGGAGGATGGACTGAAGCTTTCTTT.

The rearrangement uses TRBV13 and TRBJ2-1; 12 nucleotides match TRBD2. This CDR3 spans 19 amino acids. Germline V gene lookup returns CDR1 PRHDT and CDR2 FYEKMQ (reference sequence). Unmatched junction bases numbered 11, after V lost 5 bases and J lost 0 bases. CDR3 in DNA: TGTGCCAGCAGCCTTGACCCGACTAGCGGGGGAACCTCCTACAATGAGCAGTTCTTC. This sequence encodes CASSLDPTSGGTSYNEQFF.

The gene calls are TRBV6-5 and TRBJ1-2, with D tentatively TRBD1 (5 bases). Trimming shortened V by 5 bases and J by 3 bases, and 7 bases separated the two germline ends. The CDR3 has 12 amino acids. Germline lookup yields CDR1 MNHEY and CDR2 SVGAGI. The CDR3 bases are TGTGCCAGCAGTAGGGGATACTATGGCTACACCTTC. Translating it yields CASSRGYYGYTF.

The CDR3 bases are TGTGCAAGTCGCTTAAGGGGCAGGGGGCCTACGGAGTATGGCTACACCTTC. Encoded protein: CASRLRGRGPTEYGYTF. The chain couples TRBV12-2 to TRBJ1-2; TRBD1, the D gene given by the table, was not confirmed from the DNA. TRBV12-2 is classified as a pseudogene. The CDR3 length is 17 residues.

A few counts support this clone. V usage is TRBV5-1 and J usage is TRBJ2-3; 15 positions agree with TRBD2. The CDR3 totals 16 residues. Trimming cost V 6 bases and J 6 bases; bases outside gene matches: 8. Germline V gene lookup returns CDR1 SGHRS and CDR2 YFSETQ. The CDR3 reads CASTQTGTSGGDTQYF. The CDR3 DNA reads TGCGCCAGCACCCAAACCGGGACTAGCGGGGGGGATACGCAGTATTTT. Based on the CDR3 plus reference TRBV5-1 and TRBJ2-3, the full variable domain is KAGVTQTPRYLIKTRGQQVTLSCSPISGHRSVSWYQQTPGQGLQFLFEYFSETQRNKGNFPGRFSGRQFSNSRSEMNVSTLELGDSALYLCASTQTGTSGGDTQYFGPGTRLTVL.

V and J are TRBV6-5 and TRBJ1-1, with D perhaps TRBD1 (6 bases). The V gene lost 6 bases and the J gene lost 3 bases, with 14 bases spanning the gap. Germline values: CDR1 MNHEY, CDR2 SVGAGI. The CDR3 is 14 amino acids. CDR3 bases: TGTGCCAGCAGCTTCGGACAGCCCTACACTGAAGCTTTCTTT. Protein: CASSFGQPYTEAFF.

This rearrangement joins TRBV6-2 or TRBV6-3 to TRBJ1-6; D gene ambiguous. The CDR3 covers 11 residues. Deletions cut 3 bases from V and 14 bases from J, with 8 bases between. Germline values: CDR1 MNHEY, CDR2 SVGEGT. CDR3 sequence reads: CASSYELSLHF. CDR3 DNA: TGTGCCAGCAGTTATGAGTTATCCCTCCACTTT.

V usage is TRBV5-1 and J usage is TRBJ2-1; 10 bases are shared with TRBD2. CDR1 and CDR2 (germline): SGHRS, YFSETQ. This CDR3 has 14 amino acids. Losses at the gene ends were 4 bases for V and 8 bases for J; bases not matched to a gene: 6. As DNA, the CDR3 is TGCGCCAGCAGCCCCGGGACTAGCGTCGATGAGCAGTTCTTC. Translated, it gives CASSPGTSVDEQFF. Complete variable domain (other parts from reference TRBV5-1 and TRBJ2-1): KAGVTQTPRYLIKTRGQQVTLSCSPISGHRSVSWYQQTPGQGLQFLFEYFSETQRNKGNFPGRFSGRQFSNSRSEMNVSTLELGDSALYLCASSPGTSVDEQFFGPGTRLTVL.

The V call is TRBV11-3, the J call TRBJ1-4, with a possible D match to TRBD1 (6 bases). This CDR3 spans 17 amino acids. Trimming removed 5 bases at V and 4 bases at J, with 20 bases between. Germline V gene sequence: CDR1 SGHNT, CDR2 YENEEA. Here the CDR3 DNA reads TGTGCCAGCAGCCCAGGGGCCACAGGCGCTTTTAATGAAAAACTGTTTTTT. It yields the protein CASSPGATGAFNEKLFF.

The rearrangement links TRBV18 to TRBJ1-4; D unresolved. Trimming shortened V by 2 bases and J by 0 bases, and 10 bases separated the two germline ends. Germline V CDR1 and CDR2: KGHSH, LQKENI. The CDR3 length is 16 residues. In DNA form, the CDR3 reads TGTGCCAGCTCACCAGTCTCCGTTGCAACTAATGAAAAACTGTTTTTT. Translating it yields CASSPVSVATNEKLFF.

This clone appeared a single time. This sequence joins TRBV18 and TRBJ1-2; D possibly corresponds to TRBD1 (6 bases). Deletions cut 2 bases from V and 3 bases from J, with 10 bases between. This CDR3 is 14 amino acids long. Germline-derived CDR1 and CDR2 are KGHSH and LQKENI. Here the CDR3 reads CASSPGRGDYGYTF. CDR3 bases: TGTGCCAGCTCACCAGGCAGGGGAGACTATGGCTACACCTTC.

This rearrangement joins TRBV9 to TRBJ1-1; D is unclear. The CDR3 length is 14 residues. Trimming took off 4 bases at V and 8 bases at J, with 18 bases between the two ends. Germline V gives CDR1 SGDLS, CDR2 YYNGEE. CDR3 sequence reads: CASSSNSPPVEAFF. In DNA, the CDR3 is TGTGCCAGCAGCTCCAACTCCCCCCCGGTAGAAGCTTTCTTT.

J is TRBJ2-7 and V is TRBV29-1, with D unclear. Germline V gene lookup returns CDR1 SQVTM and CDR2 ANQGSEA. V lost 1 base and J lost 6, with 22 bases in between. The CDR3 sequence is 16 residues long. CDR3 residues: CSVEVLIGFALAEQYF. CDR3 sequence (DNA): TGCAGCGTTGAAGTACTCATCGGGTTTGCCCTCGCCGAGCAGTACTTC.

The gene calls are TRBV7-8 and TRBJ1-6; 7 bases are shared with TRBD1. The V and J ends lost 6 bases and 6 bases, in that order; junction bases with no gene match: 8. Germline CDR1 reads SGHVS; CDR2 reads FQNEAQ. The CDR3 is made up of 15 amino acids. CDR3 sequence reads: CASRPGTETNSPLHF. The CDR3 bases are TGTGCCAGCAGACCCGGGACAGAGACTAATTCACCCCTCCACTTT.

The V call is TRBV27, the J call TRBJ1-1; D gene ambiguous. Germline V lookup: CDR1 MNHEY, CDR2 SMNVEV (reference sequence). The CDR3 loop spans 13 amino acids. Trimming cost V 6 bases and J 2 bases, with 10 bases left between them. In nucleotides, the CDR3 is TGTGCCAGCAGGCCACAGAGAAACACTGAAGCTTTCTTT. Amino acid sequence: CASRPQRNTEAFF.